This T cell receptor beta chain was recovered during a study of cytomegalovirus exposure and HLA in healthy donors. It was with 60 Vbeta and 13 Jbeta primers that the PCR ran. Sequenced by immunoSEQ multiplex PCR; TCRdb stores in-frame clones only, minus some. This repertoire shows 100,000 to 150,000 clones, roughly 78% found once; its top ten account for approximately 11%. Findings of the study overall: In vitro testing confirmed three CMV-associated chains as specific for CMV antigens.

In regard to this clone: The antigen remains unidentified.

Every donor was a healthy person donating bone marrow. The sequencing sample was made of PBMCs. The receptor was isolated from a man aged 25 to 40 in good health and CMV-seropositive.

The CDR3 sequence: CASTRGTGYEAFF. The DNA of the CDR3 is TGTGCCAGCACGAGGGGAACAGGGTATGAAGCTTTCTTT. The chain uses TRBV27 and TRBJ1-1; possible D gene TRBD1, 6 bases. Per germline, CDR1 MNHEY and CDR2 SMNVEV (reference sequence). The CDR3 sequence is 13 residues long. V lost 7 bases, J lost 7 bases, and 16 bases lay in between.